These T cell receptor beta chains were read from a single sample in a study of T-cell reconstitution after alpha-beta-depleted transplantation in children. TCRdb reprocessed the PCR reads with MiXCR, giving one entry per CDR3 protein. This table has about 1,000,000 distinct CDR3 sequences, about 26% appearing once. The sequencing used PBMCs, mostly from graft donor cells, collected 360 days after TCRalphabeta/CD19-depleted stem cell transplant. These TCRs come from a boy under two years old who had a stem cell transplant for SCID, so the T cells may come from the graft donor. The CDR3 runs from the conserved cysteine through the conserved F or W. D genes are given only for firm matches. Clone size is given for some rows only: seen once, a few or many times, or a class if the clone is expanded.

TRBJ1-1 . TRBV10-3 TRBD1 CAISGGGTGNTEAFF TGTGCCATCAGTGGGGGAGGGACAGGGAACACTGAAGCTTTCTTT
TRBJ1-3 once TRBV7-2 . CASSLESGAGNTIYF TGTGCCAGCAGCTTAGAATCGGGAGCTGGAAACACCATATATTTT
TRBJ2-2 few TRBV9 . CASSPRLDPGELFF TGTGCCAGCAGCCCCAGACTAGATCCCGGGGAGCTGTTTTTT
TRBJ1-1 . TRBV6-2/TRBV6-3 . CASGRRGSPNTEAFF TGTGCCAGCGGGAGGCGGGGCAGCCCGAACACTGAAGCTTTCTTT
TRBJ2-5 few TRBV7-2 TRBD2 CASSLGTSGGMGETQYF TGTGCCAGCAGCCTCGGGACTAGCGGGGGTATGGGGGAGACCCAGTACTTC
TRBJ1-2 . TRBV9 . CASSTPRQLLF TGTGCCAGCAGCACACCTAGACAGCTACTCTTC
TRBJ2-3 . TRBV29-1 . CSGLGAGTDTQYF TGCAGCGGCTTGGGGGCGGGCACAGATACGCAGTATTTT
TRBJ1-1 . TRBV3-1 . CASSQAYLEDTEAFF TGTGCCAGCAGCCAAGCATACTTGGAGGACACTGAAGCTTTCTTT
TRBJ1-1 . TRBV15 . CATSRRAGTLPTEAFF TGTGCCACCAGCAGACGTGCGGGCACCCTCCCCACTGAAGCTTTCTTT
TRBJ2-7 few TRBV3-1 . CASSQIPFEQYF TGTGCCAGCAGCCAAATACCTTTCGAGCAGTACTTC
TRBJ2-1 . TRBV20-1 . CSPGGVSINEQFF TGCAGTCCGGGCGGGGTCTCGATCAATGAGCAGTTCTTC
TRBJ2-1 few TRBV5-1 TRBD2 CASSLPTSGGEQFF TGCGCCAGCAGCTTGCCGACATCGGGGGGGGAGCAGTTCTTC
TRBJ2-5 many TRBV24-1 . CATSDPWDLNQETQYF TGTGCCACCAGTGATCCCTGGGACTTAAACCAAGAGACCCAGTACTTC
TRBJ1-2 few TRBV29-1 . CSVDSSLYGYTF TGCAGCGTTGATTCCAGTCTCTATGGCTACACCTTC
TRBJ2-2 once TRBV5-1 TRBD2 CASSRNGLAGNTGELFF TGCGCCAGCAGCAGGAACGGACTAGCGGGGAACACCGGGGAGCTGTTTTTT
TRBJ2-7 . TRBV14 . CASSQAKWGSWDEQYF TGTGCCAGCAGCCAAGCCAAGTGGGGAAGTTGGGACGAGCAGTACTTC
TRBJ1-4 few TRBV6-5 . CASSYRGGGEKLFF TGTGCCAGCAGTTATAGAGGAGGAGGGGAAAAACTGTTTTTT
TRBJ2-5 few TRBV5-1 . CASSLGVQLQETQYF TGCGCCAGCAGCTTGGGGGTCCAACTTCAAGAGACCCAGTACTTC
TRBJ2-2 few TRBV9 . CASSSGTVTGELFF TGTGCCAGCAGCTCCGGGACGGTCACCGGGGAGCTGTTTTTT
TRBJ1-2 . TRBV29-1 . CSTGQGSYGYTF TGCAGTACGGGGCAGGGATCCTATGGCTACACCTTC
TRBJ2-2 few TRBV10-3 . CAISEGTVPNTGELFF TGTGCCATCAGTGAGGGGACGGTACCGAACACCGGGGAGCTGTTTTTT
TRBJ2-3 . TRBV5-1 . CASSLFWVADTQYF TGCGCCAGCAGCTTGTTTTGGGTGGCAGATACGCAGTATTTT
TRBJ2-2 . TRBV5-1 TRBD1 CASTTQGQPTGELFF TGCGCCAGCACTACACAGGGACAGCCCACCGGGGAGCTGTTTTTT
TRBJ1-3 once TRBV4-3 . CASSQVGPAPALIYF TGCGCCAGCAGCCAAGTTGGGCCCGCCCCAGCTCTCATATATTTT
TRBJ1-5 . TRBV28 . CASSLWAGMINSNQPQHF TGTGCCAGCAGTTTATGGGCAGGGATGATAAATAGCAATCAGCCCCAGCATTTT
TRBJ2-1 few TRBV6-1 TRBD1 CASTRGDRGLGEQFF TGTGCCAGCACCCGGGGGGACAGGGGGTTAGGTGAGCAGTTCTTC
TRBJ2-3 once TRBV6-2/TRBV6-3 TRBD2 CASNRETQRGPSTDTQYF TGTGCCAGCAATCGGGAGACCCAGCGGGGGCCTAGCACAGATACGCAGTATTTT
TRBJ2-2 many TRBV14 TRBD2 CASSQAQRGEVTGELFF TGTGCCAGCAGCCAAGCTCAGCGGGGGGAGGTCACCGGGGAGCTGTTTTTT
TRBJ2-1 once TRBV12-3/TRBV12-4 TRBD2 CASSRRGGINEQFF TGTGCCAGCAGCCGCCGGGGGGGCATCAATGAGCAGTTCTTC
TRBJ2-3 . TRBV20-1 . CSATEGLPPLIHRLDTQYF TGCAGTGCCACCGAGGGACTTCCACCACTCATTCACAGATTGGATACGCAGTATTTT
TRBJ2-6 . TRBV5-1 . CASSLPQNRAPGANVLTF TGCGCCAGCAGCTTACCCCAGAACAGGGCTCCAGGGGCCAACGTCCTGACTTTC
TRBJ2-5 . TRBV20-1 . CSASGVERETQYF TGCAGTGCTAGCGGAGTGGAGAGAGAGACCCAGTACTTC
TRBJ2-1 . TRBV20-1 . CSAGGGPFDNEQFF TGCAGTGCTGGGGGGGGGCCATTTGACAATGAGCAGTTCTTC
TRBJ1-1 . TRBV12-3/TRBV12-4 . CASSRPGLPNTEAFF TGTGCCAGCAGTCGGCCGGGCTTACCAAACACTGAAGCTTTCTTT
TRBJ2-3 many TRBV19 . CASSMGTDTQYF TGTGCCAGTAGTATGGGTACAGATACGCAGTATTTT
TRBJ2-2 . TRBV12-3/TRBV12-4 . CASSDGGELFF TGTGCCAGCAGTGATGGCGGGGAGCTGTTTTTT
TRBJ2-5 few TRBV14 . CASSQGLAETQYF TGTGCCAGCAGCCAAGGACTTGCGGAGACCCAGTACTTC
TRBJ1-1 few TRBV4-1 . CASSQDPGREVFGNTEAFF TGCGCCAGCAGCCAAGATCCTGGCAGGGAAGTCTTCGGGAACACTGAAGCTTTCTTT
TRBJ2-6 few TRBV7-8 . CASSQDSVGANVLTF TGTGCCAGCAGCCAGGACAGTGTTGGGGCCAACGTCCTGACTTTC
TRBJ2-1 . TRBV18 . CASSAWGERDNEQFF TGTGCCAGCTCAGCCTGGGGTGAAAGGGACAATGAGCAGTTCTTC
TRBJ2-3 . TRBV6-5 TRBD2 CASSYSMSGGSTDTQYF TGTGCCAGCAGTTACTCGATGTCGGGGGGGAGCACAGATACGCAGTATTTT
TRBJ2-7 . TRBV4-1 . CASSHLRGSSYEQYF TGCGCCAGCAGCCACCTAAGGGGGAGCTCCTACGAGCAGTACTTC
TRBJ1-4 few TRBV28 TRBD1 CASSLAGQGNEKLFF TGTGCCAGCAGTTTGGCGGGACAGGGCAACGAAAAACTGTTTTTT
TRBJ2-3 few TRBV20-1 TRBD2 CSASQLAGVTDTQYF TGCAGTGCTAGCCAACTAGCGGGGGTCACAGATACGCAGTATTTT
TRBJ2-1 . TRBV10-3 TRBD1 CAISDFGTGDNNEQFF TGTGCCATCAGTGATTTCGGGACAGGGGATAACAATGAGCAGTTCTTC
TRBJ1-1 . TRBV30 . CAWSASGLEAFF TGTGCCTGGAGTGCATCGGGACTTGAAGCTTTCTTT
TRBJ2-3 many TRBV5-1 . CASSLGTSTDTQYF TGCGCCAGCAGCTTGGGGACTAGCACAGATACGCAGTATTTT
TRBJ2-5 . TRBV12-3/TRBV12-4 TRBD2 CASSPQPGLAGGRETQYF TGTGCCAGCAGTCCCCAACCCGGACTAGCGGGGGGGCGAGAGACCCAGTACTTC